There are many counts of the clone carrying this T cell receptor (beta chain). TCR alpha and beta CDR3 regions were amplified from RNA using iRepertoire nested multiplex PCR. TCRdb recomputed calls from the multiplex PCR reads with MiXCR, one row per CDR3 protein. This table has about 200,000 distinct CDR3 sequences, over 25% appearing once. The entry originates in a study of glioma-infiltrating T cells. Germline V gives CDR1 DFQATT, CDR2 SNEGSKA (reference sequence). The V and J ends lost 0 bases and 2 bases respectively, with 12 bases between them. The CDR3 spans 15 residues. This chain connects TRBV20-1 to TRBJ2-3; D unresolved. The clonotype originates from a human donor with low-grade glioma or glioblastoma, undergoing nonglioma brain surgery, or in good health (not recorded which). Sequencing input: glioma tissue, nonneoplastic brain tissue, or PBMCs (not recorded which). The CDR3 DNA sequence: TGCAGTGCTAGAGATTTTACCGAAATCACAGATACGCAGTATTTT. Translation gives CSARDFTEITDTQYF.